The 5 T cell receptor beta chains presented below share a single source sample, sequenced in a study of blood T cell repertoires in COVID-19. The data were produced by immunoSEQ multiplex PCR, yet TCRdb's version contains in-frame clones alone and is incomplete. The table lists about 150,000 clones, approximately 82% of them singletons, with 15% in the top ten. The sequenced sample was peripheral blood. The receptors derive from a human donor with acute or convalescent COVID-19. The donor label of this sample is uncertain.

The J gene is TRBJ1-3, the V gene TRBV28; TRBD1 matches 11 bases. The CDR3 sequence is 16 residues long. The V and J ends lost 5 bases and 2 bases, in that order; junction bases with no gene match: 5. The germline CDR1 and CDR2 sequences are MDHEN and SYDVKM. The CDR3 region has the DNA TGTGCCAGCAGTACCCGGACAGGGGGCGCTGGAAACACCATATATTTT. Its translation is CASSTRTGGAGNTIYF.

The chain recombines TRBV19 with TRBJ2-7; 7 bases align to TRBD1. Germline V gene sequence: CDR1 LNHDA, CDR2 SQIVND (reference sequence). Trimming at V came to 5 bases and at J to 2 bases, leaving 6 bases not matched to a gene. The CDR3 runs to 14 residues. CDR3 DNA: TGTGCCAGTAGTTCACGACAGGGAGCCTACGAGCAGTACTTC. This codes for CASSSRQGAYEQYF.

The chain employs TRBV3-1 (or the pseudogene TRBV3-2) and TRBJ1-5; D is perhaps TRBD1 (5 bases). Germline V lookup: CDR1 LGHDT, CDR2 YNNKEL (reference sequence). V was shortened by 0 bases and J by 2 bases, with 11 bases between the two germline ends. This CDR3 comprises 16 residues. The CDR3 protein is CASSQDRGLGNQPQHF. The CDR3 bases are TGTGCCAGCAGCCAAGACCGGGGACTCGGCAATCAGCCCCAGCATTTT.

The chain has TRBV29-1 and TRBJ2-7; 11 nucleotides align to TRBD1. The length of the CDR3 is 15 residues. V shed 6 bases and J 5 bases; nucleotides not matched to a gene: 12. The germline V gene has CDR1 SQVTM and CDR2 ANQGSEA. The CDR3 region has the DNA TGCAGCGTACAGGGGACAGGGGGGAACCCCAACGAGCAGTACTTC. Amino acid sequence: CSVQGTGGNPNEQYF.

J is TRBJ1-1 and V is TRBV3-1 (or the pseudogene TRBV3-2), with D possibly matching TRBD1 (5 bases). CDR1 and CDR2 from the germline V gene are LGHDT and YNNKEL (reference sequence). The CDR3 sequence is 15 residues long. With 0 bases removed from V and 10 bases from J, the gap between germline ends came to 18 bases. The CDR3 DNA is TGTGCCAGCAGCCAAGAAGTCCCTACGCTTAGGGGAGCTTTCTTT. Amino acids: CASSQEVPTLRGAFF.